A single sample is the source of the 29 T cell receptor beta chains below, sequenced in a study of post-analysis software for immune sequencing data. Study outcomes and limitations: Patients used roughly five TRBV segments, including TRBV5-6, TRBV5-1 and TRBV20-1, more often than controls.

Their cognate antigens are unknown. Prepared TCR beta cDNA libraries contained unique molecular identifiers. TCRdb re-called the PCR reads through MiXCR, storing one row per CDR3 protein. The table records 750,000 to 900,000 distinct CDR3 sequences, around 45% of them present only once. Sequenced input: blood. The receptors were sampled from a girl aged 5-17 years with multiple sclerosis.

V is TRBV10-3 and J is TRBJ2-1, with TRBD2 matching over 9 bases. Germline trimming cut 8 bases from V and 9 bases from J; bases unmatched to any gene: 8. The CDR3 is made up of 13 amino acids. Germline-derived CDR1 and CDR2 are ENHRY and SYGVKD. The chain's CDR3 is CAIGREGWSEQFF. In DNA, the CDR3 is TGTGCCATCGGGCGGGAGGGGTGGAGTGAGCAGTTCTTC.

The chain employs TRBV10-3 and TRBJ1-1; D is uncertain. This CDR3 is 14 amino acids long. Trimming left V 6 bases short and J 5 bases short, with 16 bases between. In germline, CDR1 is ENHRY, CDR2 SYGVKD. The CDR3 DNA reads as TGTGCCATCAGAGCAGGTTCGGGAGGAACTGAAGCTTTCTTT. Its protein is CAIRAGSGGTEAFF.

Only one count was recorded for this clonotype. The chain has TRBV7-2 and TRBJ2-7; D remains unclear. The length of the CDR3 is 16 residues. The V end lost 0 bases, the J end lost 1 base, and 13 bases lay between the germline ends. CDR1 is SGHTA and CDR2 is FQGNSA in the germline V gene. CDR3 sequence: CASSLAQTVTSYEQYF. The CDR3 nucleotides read TGTGCCAGCAGCTTAGCGCAGACGGTTACTTCCTACGAGCAGTACTTC.

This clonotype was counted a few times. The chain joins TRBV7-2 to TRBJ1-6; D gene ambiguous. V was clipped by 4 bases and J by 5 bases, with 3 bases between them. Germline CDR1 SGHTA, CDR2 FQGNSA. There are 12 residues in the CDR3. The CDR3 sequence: CASSYNNSPLHF. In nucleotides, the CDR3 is TGTGCCAGCAGCTACAATAATTCACCCCTCCACTTT.

CDR3 region: CASSQSGSPNYGYTF. CDR3 coding DNA: TGTGCCAGCAGCCAATCGGGCAGCCCTAACTATGGCTACACCTTC. This chain uses TRBV3-1 with TRBJ1-2; D is uncertain. The ends were cut back, 2 bases at V and 0 bases at J, with 10 bases in the middle. The CDR3 consists of 15 residues. The germline gives CDR1 LGHDT, CDR2 YNNKEL (reference sequence).

The CDR3 reads CASSLDLETGWNEQYF. CDR3 nucleotide sequence: TGTGCCAGCAGCTTAGATCTCGAGACAGGGTGGAACGAGCAGTACTTC. This chain uses TRBV11-3 with TRBJ2-4, with 7 bases that match TRBD1. With the DNA end fitting TRBJ2-7 better, the J assignment may be wrong. The CDR3 covers 16 residues. The V gene's germline CDR1 is SGHNT and CDR2 YENEEA.

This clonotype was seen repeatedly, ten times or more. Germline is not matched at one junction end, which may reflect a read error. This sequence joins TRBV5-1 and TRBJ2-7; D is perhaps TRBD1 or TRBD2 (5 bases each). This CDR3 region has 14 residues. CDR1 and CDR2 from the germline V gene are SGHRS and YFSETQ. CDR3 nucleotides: TGTGCCAGCAGCTTGGGCCCTGGGGGCTACGAGCAGTACTTC. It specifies CASSLGPGGYEQYF.

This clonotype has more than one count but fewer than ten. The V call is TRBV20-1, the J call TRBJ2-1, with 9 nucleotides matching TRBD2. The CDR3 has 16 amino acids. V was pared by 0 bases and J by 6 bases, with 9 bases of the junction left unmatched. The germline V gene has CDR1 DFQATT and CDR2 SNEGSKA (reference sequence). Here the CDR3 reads CSARDYHAGGSNEQFF. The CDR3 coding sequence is TGCAGTGCTAGAGATTATCACGCGGGAGGGTCCAATGAGCAGTTCTTC.

The CDR3 DNA reads as TGCAGTGCTAGAGCTGCCCGGACTAGCGGGGGAACTAGCACAGATACGCAGTATTTT. It is translated as CSARAARTSGGTSTDTQYF. This rearrangement joins TRBV20-1 to TRBJ2-3, with 13 bases matching TRBD2. V was clipped by 1 base and J by 0 bases; unmatched bases: 10. Germline lookup yields CDR1 DFQATT and CDR2 SNEGSKA (reference sequence). CDR3 length equals 19 residues.

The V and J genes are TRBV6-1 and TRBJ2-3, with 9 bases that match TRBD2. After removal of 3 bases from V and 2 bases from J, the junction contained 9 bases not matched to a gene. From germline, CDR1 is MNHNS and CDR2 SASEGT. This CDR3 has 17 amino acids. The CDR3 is CASSEEYSGRLTDTQYF. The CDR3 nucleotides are TGTGCCAGCAGTGAGGAGTATAGCGGGAGACTCACAGATACGCAGTATTTT.

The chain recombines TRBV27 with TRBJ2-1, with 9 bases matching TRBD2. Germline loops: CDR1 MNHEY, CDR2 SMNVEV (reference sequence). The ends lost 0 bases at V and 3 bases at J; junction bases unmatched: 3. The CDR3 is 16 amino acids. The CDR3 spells CASSLSSSGIYNEQFF. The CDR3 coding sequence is TGTGCCAGCAGTTTATCGTCTAGCGGGATCTACAATGAGCAGTTCTTC.

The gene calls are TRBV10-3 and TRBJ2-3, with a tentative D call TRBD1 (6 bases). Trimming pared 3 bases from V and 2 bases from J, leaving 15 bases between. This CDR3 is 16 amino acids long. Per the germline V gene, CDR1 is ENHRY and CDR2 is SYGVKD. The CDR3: CAISDVEHRATDTQYF. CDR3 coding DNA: TGTGCCATCAGTGATGTCGAGCACAGGGCCACAGATACGCAGTATTTT.

CDR3 in amino acids: CSAIHGGNYGYTF. CDR3 nucleotide sequence: TGCAGTGCTATCCATGGGGGAAACTATGGCTACACCTTC. The genes are TRBV20-1 and TRBJ1-2; weak D call: TRBD1 (5 bases). Germline V CDR1 and CDR2: DFQATT, SNEGSKA (reference sequence). The CDR3 has 13 amino acids. V lost 4 bases, J lost 2 bases, and 11 bases lay in between.

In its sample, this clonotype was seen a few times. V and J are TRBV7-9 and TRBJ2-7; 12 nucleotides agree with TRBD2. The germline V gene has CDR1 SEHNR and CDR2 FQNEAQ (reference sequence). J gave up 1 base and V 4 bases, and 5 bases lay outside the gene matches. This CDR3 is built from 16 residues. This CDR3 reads CASSSWTSGASYEQYF. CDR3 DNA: TGTGCCAGCAGCTCATGGACTAGCGGGGCATCCTACGAGCAGTACTTC.

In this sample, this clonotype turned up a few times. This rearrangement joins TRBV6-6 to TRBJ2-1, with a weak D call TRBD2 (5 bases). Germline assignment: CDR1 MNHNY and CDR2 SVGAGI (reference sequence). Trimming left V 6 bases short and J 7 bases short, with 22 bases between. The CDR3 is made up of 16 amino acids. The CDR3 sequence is CASSRRTPHGQNEQFF. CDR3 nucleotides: TGTGCCAGCAGCCGAAGGACTCCTCACGGGCAGAATGAGCAGTTCTTC.

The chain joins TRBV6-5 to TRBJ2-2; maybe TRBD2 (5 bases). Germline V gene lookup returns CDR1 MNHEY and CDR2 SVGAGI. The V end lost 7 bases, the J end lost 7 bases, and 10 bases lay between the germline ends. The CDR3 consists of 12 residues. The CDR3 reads CASKRAGGELFF. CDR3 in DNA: TGTGCCAGCAAGAGGGCTGGCGGGGAGCTGTTTTTT.

CDR3 amino acids: CASSPPHSGLADTDTQYF. In nucleotides, the CDR3 is TGTGCCAGCAGTCCCCCCCACTCGGGACTAGCGGACACAGATACGCAGTATTTT. The J gene is TRBJ2-3, the V gene TRBV12-3 or TRBV12-4; 11 positions agree with TRBD2. The V gene end was trimmed by 5 bases and the J gene end by 2 bases; junction bases not matched to a gene: 12. The CDR3 extends over 18 amino acids.

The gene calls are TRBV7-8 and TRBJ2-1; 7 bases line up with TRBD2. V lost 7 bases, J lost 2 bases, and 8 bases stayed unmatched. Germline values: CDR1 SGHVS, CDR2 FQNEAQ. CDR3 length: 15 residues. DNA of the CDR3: TGTGCCAGCACCACGAGGGAGGGGACCTACAATGAGCAGTTCTTC. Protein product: CASTTREGTYNEQFF.

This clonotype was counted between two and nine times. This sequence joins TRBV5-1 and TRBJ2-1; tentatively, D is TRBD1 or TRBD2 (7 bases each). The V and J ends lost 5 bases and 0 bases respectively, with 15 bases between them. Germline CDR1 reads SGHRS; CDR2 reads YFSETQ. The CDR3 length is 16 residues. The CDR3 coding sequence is TGCGCCAGCAGTAGGGACAGCGGGAACTCCTACAATGAGCAGTTCTTC. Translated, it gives CASSRDSGNSYNEQFF.

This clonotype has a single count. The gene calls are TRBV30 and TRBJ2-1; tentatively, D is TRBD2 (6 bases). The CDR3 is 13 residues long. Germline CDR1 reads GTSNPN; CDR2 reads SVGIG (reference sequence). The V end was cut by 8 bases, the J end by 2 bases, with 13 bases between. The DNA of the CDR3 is TGTGCCCGGGAAGCGGGTACCTACAATGAGCAGTTCTTC. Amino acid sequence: CAREAGTYNEQFF.

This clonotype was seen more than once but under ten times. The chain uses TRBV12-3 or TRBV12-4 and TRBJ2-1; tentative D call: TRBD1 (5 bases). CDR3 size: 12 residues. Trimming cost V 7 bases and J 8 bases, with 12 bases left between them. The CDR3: CASNPGFDEQFF. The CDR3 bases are TGTGCCAGCAACCCAGGGTTCGATGAGCAGTTCTTC.

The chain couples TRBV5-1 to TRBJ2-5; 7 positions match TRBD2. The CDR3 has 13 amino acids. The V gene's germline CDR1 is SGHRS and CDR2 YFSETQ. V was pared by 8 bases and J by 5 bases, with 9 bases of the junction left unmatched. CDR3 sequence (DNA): TGCGCCAGTGCGGCGGGAGACAGCGAGACCCAGTACTTC. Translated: CASAAGDSETQYF.

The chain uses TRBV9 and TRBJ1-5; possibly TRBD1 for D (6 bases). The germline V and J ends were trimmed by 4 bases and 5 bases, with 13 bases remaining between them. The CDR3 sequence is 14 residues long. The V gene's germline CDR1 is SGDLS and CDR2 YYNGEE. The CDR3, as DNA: TGTGCCAGCAGCCGGGACATTGGTGATCAGCCCCAGCATTTT. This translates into CASSRDIGDQPQHF.

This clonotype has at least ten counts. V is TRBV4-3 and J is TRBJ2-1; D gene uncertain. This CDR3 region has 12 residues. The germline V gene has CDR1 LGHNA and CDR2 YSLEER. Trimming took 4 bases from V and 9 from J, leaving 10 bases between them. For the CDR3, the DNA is TGCGCCAGCAGCCCCCGGGTGGGTGAGCAGTTCTTC. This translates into CASSPRVGEQFF.

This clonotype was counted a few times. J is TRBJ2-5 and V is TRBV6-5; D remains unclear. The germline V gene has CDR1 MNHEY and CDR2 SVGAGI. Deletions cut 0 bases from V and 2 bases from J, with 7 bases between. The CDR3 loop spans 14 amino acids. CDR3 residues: CASSYSSVQETQYF. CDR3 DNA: TGTGCCAGCAGTTACTCATCGGTACAAGAGACCCAGTACTTC.

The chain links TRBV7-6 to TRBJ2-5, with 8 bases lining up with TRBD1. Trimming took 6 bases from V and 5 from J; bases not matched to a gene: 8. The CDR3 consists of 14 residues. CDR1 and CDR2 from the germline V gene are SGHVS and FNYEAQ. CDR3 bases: TGTGCCAGCAGACCCGACAGGGGCGTTGAGACCCAGTACTTC. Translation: CASRPDRGVETQYF.

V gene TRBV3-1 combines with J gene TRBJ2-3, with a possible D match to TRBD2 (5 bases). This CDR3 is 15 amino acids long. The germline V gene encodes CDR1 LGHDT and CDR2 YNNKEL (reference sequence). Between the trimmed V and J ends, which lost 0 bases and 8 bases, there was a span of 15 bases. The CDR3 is CASSQDRGIEGTQYF. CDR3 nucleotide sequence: TGTGCCAGCAGCCAAGATCGGGGTATAGAGGGTACGCAGTATTTT.

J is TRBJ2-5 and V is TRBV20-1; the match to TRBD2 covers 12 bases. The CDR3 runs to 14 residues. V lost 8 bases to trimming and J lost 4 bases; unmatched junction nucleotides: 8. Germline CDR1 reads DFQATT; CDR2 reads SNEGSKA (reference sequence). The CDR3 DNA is TGCAGTCCCCAGACTAGCGGGAGCACAGAGACCCAGTACTTC. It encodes CSPQTSGSTETQYF.

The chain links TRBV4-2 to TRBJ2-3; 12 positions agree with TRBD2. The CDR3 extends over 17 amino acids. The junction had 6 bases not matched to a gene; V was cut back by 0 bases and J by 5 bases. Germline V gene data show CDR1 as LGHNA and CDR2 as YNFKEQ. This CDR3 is CASSQDSTSGREDTQYF. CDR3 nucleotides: TGTGCCAGCAGCCAAGATTCGACTAGCGGGAGAGAAGATACGCAGTATTTT.